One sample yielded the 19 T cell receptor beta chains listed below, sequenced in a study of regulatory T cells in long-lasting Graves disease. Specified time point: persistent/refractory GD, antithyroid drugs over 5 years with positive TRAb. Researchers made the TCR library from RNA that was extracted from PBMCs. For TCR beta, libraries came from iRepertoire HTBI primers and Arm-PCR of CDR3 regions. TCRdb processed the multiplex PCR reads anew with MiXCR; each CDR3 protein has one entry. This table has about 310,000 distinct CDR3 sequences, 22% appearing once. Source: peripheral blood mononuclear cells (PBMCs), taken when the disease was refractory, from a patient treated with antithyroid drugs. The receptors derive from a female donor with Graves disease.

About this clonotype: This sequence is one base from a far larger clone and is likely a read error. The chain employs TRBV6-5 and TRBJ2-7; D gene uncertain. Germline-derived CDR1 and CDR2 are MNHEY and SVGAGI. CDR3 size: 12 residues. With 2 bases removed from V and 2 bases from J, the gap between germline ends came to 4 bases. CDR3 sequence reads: CASSYPTYEQYF. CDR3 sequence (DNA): TGTGCCAGCAGTTACCCGACCTACGAGCAGTACTTC.

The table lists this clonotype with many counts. CDR3 residues: CASRHAFGTANTEAFF. The CDR3 DNA follows: TGTGCCAGCAGACACGCGTTCGGGACAGCCAACACTGAAGCTTTCTTT. The rearrangement uses TRBV6-1 and TRBJ1-1; 7 positions match TRBD1. There are 16 residues in the CDR3. J gave up 2 bases and V 6 bases, and 12 bases lay outside the gene matches. The germline CDR1 and CDR2 sequences are MNHNS and SASEGT.

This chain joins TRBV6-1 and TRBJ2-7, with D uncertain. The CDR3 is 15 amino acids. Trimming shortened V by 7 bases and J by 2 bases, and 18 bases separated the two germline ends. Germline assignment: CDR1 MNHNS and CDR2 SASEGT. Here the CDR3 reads CASTRWADSTYEQYF. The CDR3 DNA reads TGTGCCAGCACCCGGTGGGCGGATTCTACCTACGAGCAGTACTTC.

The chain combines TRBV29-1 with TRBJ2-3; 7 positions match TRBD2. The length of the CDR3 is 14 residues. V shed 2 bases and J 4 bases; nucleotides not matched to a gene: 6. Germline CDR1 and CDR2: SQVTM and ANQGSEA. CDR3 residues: CSVERGSEADTQYF. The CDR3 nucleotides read TGCAGCGTTGAACGCGGGAGTGAGGCAGATACGCAGTATTTT.

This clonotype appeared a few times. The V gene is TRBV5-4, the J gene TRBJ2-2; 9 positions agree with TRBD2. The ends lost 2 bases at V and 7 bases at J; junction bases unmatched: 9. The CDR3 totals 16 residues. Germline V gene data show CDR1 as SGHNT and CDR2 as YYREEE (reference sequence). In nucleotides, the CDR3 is TGTGCCAGCAGCTTTGGAAGCGGGAGGTTGGGCGGGGAGCTGTTTTTT. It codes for CASSFGSGRLGGELFF.

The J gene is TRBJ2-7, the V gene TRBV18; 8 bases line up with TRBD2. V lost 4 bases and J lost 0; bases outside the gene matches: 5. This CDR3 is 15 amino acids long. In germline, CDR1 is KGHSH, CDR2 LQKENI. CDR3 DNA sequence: TGTGCCAGCTCACAGACCGGGACTAGCTCCTACGAGCAGTACTTC. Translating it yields CASSQTGTSSYEQYF.

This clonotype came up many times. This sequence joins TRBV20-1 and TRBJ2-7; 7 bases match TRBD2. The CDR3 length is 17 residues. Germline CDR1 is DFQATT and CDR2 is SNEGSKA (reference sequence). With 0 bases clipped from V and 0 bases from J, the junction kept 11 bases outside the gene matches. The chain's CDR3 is CSARDLREGRSSYEQYF. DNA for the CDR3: TGCAGTGCTAGAGATCTCAGGGAGGGCCGCAGCTCCTACGAGCAGTACTTC.

The CDR3 is CASRRDSQYEQFF. For the CDR3, the DNA is TGTGCCAGCAGGCGGGACAGCCAATATGAGCAGTTCTTC. The chain couples TRBV7-2 to TRBJ2-1; tentative D call: TRBD1 (7 bases). Germline CDR1 is SGHTA and CDR2 is FQGNSA. The CDR3 length is 13 residues. V lost 6 bases, J lost 8 bases, and 14 bases lay in between.

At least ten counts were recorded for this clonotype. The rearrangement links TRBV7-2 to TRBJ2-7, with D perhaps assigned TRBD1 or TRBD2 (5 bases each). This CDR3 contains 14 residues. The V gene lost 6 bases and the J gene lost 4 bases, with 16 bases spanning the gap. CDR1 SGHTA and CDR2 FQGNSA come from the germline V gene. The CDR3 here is CASSPSTGPYEQYF. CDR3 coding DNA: TGTGCCAGCAGTCCTAGCACGGGACCTTACGAGCAGTACTTC.

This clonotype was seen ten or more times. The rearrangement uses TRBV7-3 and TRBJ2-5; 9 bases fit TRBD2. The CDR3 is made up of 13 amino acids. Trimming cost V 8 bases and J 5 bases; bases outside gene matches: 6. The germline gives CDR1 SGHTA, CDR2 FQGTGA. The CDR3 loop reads CASATSGTETQYF. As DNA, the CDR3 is TGTGCCAGCGCGACTAGCGGAACGGAGACCCAGTACTTC.

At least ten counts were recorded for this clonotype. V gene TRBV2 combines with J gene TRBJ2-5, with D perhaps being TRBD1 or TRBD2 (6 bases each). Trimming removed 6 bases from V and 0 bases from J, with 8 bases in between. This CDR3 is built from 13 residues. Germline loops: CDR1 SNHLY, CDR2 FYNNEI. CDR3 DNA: TGTGCCAGCAGCGGGGGCAACCAAGAGACCCAGTACTTC. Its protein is CASSGGNQETQYF.

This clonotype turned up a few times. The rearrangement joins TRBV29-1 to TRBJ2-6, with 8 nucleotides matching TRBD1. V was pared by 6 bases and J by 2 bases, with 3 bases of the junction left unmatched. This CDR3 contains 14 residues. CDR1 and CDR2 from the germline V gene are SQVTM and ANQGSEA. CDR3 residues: CSVEQGAGANVLTF. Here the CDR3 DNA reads TGCAGCGTGGAACAGGGGGCTGGGGCCAACGTCCTGACTTTC.

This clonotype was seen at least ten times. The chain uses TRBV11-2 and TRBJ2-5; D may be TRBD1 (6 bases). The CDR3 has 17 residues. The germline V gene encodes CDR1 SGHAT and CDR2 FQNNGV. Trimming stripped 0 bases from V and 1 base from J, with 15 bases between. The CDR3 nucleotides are TGTGCCAGCAGCTTAGAGATGTCGGGACATCTCCAAGAGACCCAGTACTTC. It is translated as CASSLEMSGHLQETQYF.

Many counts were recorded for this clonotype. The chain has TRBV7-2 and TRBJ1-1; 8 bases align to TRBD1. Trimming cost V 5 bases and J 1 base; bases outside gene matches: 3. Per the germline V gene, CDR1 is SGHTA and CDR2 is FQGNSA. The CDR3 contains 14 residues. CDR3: CASSPTGANTEAFF. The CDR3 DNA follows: TGTGCCAGCAGCCCGACAGGGGCGAACACTGAAGCTTTCTTT.

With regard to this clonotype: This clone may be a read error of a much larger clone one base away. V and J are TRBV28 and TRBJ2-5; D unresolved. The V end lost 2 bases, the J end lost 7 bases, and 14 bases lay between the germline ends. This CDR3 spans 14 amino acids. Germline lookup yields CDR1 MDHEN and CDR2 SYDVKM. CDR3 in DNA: TGTGCCAGCAGTTTAAAGTCCCAGGAAGGGACCCAGTACTTC. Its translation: CASSLKSQEGTQYF.

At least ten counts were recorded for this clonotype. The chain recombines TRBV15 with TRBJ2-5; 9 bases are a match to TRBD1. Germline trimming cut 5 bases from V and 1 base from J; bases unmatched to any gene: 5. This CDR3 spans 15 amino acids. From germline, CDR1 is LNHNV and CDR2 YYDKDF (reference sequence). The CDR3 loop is CATSGRDRAQETQYF. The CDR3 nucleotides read TGTGCCACCAGCGGCCGGGACAGGGCCCAAGAGACCCAGTACTTC.

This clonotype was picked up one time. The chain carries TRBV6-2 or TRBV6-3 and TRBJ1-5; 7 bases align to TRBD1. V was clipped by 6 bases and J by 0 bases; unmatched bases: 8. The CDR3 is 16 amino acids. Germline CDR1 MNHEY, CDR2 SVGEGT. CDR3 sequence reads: CASSGTAPYSNQPQHF. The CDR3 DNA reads TGTGCCAGCAGCGGGACAGCTCCTTATAGCAATCAGCCCCAGCATTTT.

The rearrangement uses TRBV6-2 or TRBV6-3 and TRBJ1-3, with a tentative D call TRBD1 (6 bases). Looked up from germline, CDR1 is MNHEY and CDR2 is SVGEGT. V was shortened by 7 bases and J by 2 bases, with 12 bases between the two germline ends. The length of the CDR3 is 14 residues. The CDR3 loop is CASTYRDPGNTIYF. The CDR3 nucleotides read TGTGCCAGCACGTACAGGGACCCTGGAAACACCATATATTTT.

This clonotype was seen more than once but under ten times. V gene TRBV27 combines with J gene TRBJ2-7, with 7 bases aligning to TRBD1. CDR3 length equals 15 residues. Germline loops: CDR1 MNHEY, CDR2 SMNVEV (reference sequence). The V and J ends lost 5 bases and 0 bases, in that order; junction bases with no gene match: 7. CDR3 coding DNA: TGTGCCAGCAGTAGGGGACAGCCCAGCTCCTACGAGCAGTACTTC. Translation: CASSRGQPSSYEQYF.